The table lists the clone carrying this T cell receptor (beta chain) with many counts. A TCRbeta library incorporating unique molecular identifiers was prepared. TCRdb recomputed calls from the PCR reads with MiXCR, one row per CDR3 protein. Here the sample spans about 690,000 distinct CDR3 sequences, roughly 17% being singletons. This record comes from a study of T-cell reconstitution after alpha-beta-depleted transplantation in children. CDR1 LGHNT and CDR2 FRNRAP come from the germline V gene. Trimming pared 1 base from V and 1 base from J, leaving 7 bases between. The CDR3 is 14 amino acids. The input for sequencing was PBMCs from the stem cell graft donor, taken from the stem cell graft. This receptor was identified in a human donor who donated a stem cell graft to a child with acute myeloid leukemia. This rearrangement joins TRBV12-5 to TRBJ1-1; D gene uncertain. The CDR3 reads CASGLEVPNTEAFF. In DNA, the CDR3 is TGTGCTAGTGGTTTGGAGGTCCCGAACACTGAAGCTTTCTTT.